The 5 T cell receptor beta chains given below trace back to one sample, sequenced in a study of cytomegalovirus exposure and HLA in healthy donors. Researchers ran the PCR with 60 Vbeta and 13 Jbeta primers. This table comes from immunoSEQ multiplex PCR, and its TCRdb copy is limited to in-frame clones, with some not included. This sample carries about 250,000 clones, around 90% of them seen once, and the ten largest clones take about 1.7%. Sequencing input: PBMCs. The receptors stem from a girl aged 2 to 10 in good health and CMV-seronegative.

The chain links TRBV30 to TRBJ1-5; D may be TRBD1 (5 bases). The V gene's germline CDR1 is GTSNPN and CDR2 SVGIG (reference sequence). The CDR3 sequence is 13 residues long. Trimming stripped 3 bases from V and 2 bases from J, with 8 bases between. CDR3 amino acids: CAWSGGGNQPQHF. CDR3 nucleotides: TGTGCCTGGAGCGGGGGTGGCAATCAGCCCCAGCATTTT.

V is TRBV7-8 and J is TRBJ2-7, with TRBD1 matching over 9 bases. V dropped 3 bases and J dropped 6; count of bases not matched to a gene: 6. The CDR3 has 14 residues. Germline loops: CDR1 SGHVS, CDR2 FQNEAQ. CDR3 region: CASSLGTGLSEQYF. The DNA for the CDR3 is TGTGCCAGCAGCTTGGGGACAGGGCTCTCCGAGCAGTACTTC. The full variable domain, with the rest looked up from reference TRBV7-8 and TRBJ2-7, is GAGVSQSPRYKVAKRGQDVALRCDPISGHVSLFWYQQALGQGPEFLTYFQNEAQLDKSGLPSDRFFAERPEGSVSTLKIQRTQQEDSAVYLCASSLGTGLSEQYFGPGTRLTVT.

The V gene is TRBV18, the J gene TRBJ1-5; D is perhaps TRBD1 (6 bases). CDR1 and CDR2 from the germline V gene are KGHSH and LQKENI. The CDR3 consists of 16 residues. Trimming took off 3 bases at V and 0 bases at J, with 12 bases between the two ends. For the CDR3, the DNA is TGTGCCAGCTCACCCTCAGGGGCCTATAGCAATCAGCCCCAGCATTTT. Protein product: CASSPSGAYSNQPQHF.

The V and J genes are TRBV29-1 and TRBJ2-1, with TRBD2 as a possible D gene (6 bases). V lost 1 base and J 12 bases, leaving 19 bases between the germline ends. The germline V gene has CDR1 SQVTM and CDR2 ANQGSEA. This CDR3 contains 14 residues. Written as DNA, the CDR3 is TGCAGCGTTGAAGGGGGGGACGGACTCGTGGGGCAGTTCTTC. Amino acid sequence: CSVEGGDGLVGQFF.

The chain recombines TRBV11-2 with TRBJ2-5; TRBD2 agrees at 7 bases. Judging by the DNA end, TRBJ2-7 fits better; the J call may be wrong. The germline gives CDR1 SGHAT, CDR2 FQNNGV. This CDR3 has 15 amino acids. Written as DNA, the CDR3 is TGTGCCAGCAGCTTAGGGCTAGCGGTCTCCTACGAGCAGTACTTC. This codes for CASSLGLAVSYEQYF.